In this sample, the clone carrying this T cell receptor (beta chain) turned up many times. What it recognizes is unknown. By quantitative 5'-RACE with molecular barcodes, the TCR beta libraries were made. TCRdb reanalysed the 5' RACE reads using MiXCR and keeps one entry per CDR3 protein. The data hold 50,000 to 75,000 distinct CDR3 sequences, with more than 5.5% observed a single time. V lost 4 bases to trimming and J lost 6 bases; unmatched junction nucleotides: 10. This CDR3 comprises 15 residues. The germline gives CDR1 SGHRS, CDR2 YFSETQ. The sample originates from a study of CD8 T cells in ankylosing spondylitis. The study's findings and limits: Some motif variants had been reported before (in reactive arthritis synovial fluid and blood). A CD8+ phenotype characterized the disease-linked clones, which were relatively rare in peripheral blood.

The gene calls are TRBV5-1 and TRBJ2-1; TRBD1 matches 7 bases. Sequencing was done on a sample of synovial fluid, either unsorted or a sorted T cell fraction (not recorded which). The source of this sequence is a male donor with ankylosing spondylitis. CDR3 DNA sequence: TGCGCCAGCAGCCCTCGACAGGGTCTTACCAATGAGCAGTTCTTC. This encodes CASSPRQGLTNEQFF.